This is a list of T cell receptor beta chains from one sample in a study of human T cells and chemical hapten exposure. TCRdb reanalysed the RACE reads using MiXCR and keeps one entry per CDR3 protein. Among about 34,000 distinct CDR3 sequences listed, just under 6.5% were seen once. This material consisted of whole blood, taken in connection with sensitization to the hapten diphenylcyclopropenone (DPC). These TCRs come from a woman in her twenties or thirties with alopecia areata. Some clones in this sample may be carry-over from other donors' samples. CDR3s include the opening cysteine and the closing phenylalanine or tryptophan. The D gene is left open where the match is weak. Part of the rows lack a size; the others show once, few, many or a class for expanded clones.

j_call: TRBJ2-1; clone_size: few; v_call: TRBV2; d_call: TRBD1; cdr3_aa: CASSVDREQFF; cdr3_nt: TGTGCCAGCAGTGTGGACAGGGAGCAGTTCTTC
j_call: TRBJ2-2; clone_size: -; v_call: TRBV18; d_call: -; cdr3_aa: CASSKSRQGTGELFF; cdr3_nt: TGTGCCAGCTCAAAGTCGAGACAAGGCACCGGGGAGCTGTTTTTT
j_call: TRBJ1-4; clone_size: -; v_call: TRBV30; d_call: -; cdr3_aa: CAWSVQGLNEKLFF; cdr3_nt: TGTGCCTGGAGTGTTCAGGGTCTTAATGAAAAACTGTTTTTT
j_call: TRBJ1-1; clone_size: many; v_call: TRBV18; d_call: -; cdr3_aa: CASSPLDTEAFF; cdr3_nt: TGTGCCAGCTCACCTCTTGACACTGAAGCTTTCTTT
j_call: TRBJ2-3; clone_size: few; v_call: TRBV7-2; d_call: TRBD1; cdr3_aa: CASSLGQGGRPGTDTQYF; cdr3_nt: TGTGCCAGCAGCCTAGGACAGGGGGGACGGCCGGGCACAGATACGCAGTATTTT
j_call: TRBJ2-5; clone_size: many; v_call: TRBV29-1; d_call: -; cdr3_aa: CSVGAPGETQYF; cdr3_nt: TGCAGCGTTGGGGCCCCCGGTGAGACCCAGTACTTC
j_call: TRBJ1-5; clone_size: few; v_call: TRBV4-1; d_call: TRBD1; cdr3_aa: CASSQRQTGNQPQHF; cdr3_nt: TGCGCCAGCAGCCAACGGCAGACAGGGAATCAGCCCCAGCATTTT
j_call: TRBJ2-7; clone_size: -; v_call: TRBV20-1; d_call: TRBD2; cdr3_aa: CSASGRGGAAAGGEQYF; cdr3_nt: TGCAGTGCTAGTGGTCGCGGGGGGGCCGCTGCGGGTGGCGAGCAGTACTTC
j_call: TRBJ2-1; clone_size: -; v_call: TRBV5-1; d_call: -; cdr3_aa: CASSLEGVPNNEQFF; cdr3_nt: TGCGCCAGCAGCTTGGAAGGGGTTCCTAACAATGAGCAGTTCTTC
j_call: TRBJ2-5; clone_size: many; v_call: TRBV28; d_call: TRBD2; cdr3_aa: CASSLGLAGQYF; cdr3_nt: TGTGCCAGCAGTTTAGGCCTAGCGGGGCAGTACTTC
j_call: TRBJ1-2; clone_size: many; v_call: TRBV28; d_call: -; cdr3_aa: CASSKPPGGGYTF; cdr3_nt: TGTGCCAGCAGTAAGCCGCCTGGGGGCGGCTACACCTTC
j_call: TRBJ2-2; clone_size: -; v_call: TRBV27; d_call: -; cdr3_aa: CASSNWAGSAGELFF; cdr3_nt: TGTGCCAGCAGTAATTGGGCAGGGTCCGCCGGGGAGCTGTTTTTT
j_call: TRBJ2-5; clone_size: many; v_call: TRBV3-1; d_call: TRBD1; cdr3_aa: CASRYRGQGQETQYF; cdr3_nt: TGTGCCAGCAGGTATAGGGGACAGGGGCAAGAGACCCAGTACTTC
j_call: TRBJ1-2; clone_size: few; v_call: TRBV6-5; d_call: TRBD1; cdr3_aa: CASSYADRRNNGYTF; cdr3_nt: TGTGCCAGCAGTTACGCGGACAGGCGCAACAATGGCTACACCTTC
j_call: TRBJ2-3; clone_size: -; v_call: TRBV7-2; d_call: TRBD2; cdr3_aa: CASSTGLVTDTQYF; cdr3_nt: TGTGCCAGCAGTACCGGACTAGTCACAGATACGCAGTATTTT
j_call: TRBJ1-5; clone_size: -; v_call: TRBV7-2; d_call: TRBD1; cdr3_aa: CASSLQGGSGQPQHF; cdr3_nt: TGTGCCAGCAGCTTACAGGGGGGAAGTGGTCAGCCCCAGCATTTT
j_call: TRBJ2-1; clone_size: -; v_call: TRBV6-2/TRBV6-3; d_call: TRBD1; cdr3_aa: CASSYSGTGGYNEQFF; cdr3_nt: TGTGCCAGCAGCTACTCCGGGACAGGGGGTTACAATGAGCAGTTCTTC
j_call: TRBJ2-5; clone_size: many; v_call: TRBV27; d_call: TRBD2; cdr3_aa: CASSPSSGGIQETQYF; cdr3_nt: TGTGCCAGCTCCCCGTCTAGCGGGGGTATTCAAGAGACCCAGTACTTC
j_call: TRBJ2-3; clone_size: many; v_call: TRBV2; d_call: TRBD1; cdr3_aa: CASSGGRRQGSTDTQYF; cdr3_nt: TGTGCCAGCAGTGGGGGTCGTCGACAGGGTAGCACAGATACGCAGTATTTT
j_call: TRBJ1-6; clone_size: many; v_call: TRBV19; d_call: -; cdr3_aa: CASSPVTLGNSPLHF; cdr3_nt: TGTGCCAGTAGTCCGGTGACCCTAGGGAATTCACCCCTCCACTTT
j_call: TRBJ2-7; clone_size: -; v_call: TRBV27; d_call: TRBD2; cdr3_aa: CASSPWRGGQYEQYF; cdr3_nt: TGTGCCAGCAGTCCGTGGCGGGGGGGTCAATACGAGCAGTACTTC
j_call: TRBJ1-2; clone_size: -; v_call: TRBV29-1; d_call: -; cdr3_aa: CSVAQGLGNYGYTF; cdr3_nt: TGCAGCGTTGCACAGGGATTAGGCAACTATGGCTACACCTTC
j_call: TRBJ2-3; clone_size: many; v_call: TRBV4-3; d_call: -; cdr3_aa: CASSQDARNLGQYF; cdr3_nt: TGCGCCAGCAGCCAAGATGCTAGGAACTTGGGGCAGTATTTT
j_call: TRBJ1-5; clone_size: -; v_call: TRBV6-5; d_call: TRBD1; cdr3_aa: CASSYSWQGALNQPQHF; cdr3_nt: TGTGCCAGCAGTTACTCGTGGCAGGGGGCTCTCAATCAGCCCCAGCATTTT
j_call: TRBJ1-5; clone_size: many; v_call: TRBV7-9; d_call: TRBD1; cdr3_aa: CASSQGDRNSNQPQHF; cdr3_nt: TGTGCCAGCAGCCAAGGGGACAGAAATAGCAATCAGCCCCAGCATTTT
j_call: TRBJ1-1; clone_size: -; v_call: TRBV20-1; d_call: -; cdr3_aa: CSASEGGRRTEAFF; cdr3_nt: TGCAGTGCTAGTGAGGGCGGGAGAAGAACTGAAGCTTTCTTT
j_call: TRBJ1-1; clone_size: -; v_call: TRBV6-2/TRBV6-3; d_call: TRBD1; cdr3_aa: CASRRTGENTEAFF; cdr3_nt: TGTGCCAGCAGGAGGACAGGGGAGAACACTGAAGCTTTCTTT
j_call: TRBJ2-1; clone_size: many; v_call: TRBV12-3/TRBV12-4; d_call: -; cdr3_aa: CASSFIRQNPDREQFF; cdr3_nt: TGTGCCAGCAGTTTTATTAGACAGAATCCGGATAGGGAGCAGTTCTTC
j_call: TRBJ1-4; clone_size: many; v_call: TRBV12-3/TRBV12-4; d_call: TRBD1; cdr3_aa: CASSTRQGTNEKLFF; cdr3_nt: TGTGCCAGCAGTACCCGACAGGGGACTAATGAAAAACTGTTTTTT
j_call: TRBJ2-3; clone_size: few; v_call: TRBV7-2; d_call: -; cdr3_aa: CASSPGSAQYF; cdr3_nt: TGTGCCAGCAGCCCCGGGTCTGCGCAGTATTTT
j_call: TRBJ2-6; clone_size: many; v_call: TRBV5-3; d_call: -; cdr3_aa: CARSVGPGWHSGANVLTF; cdr3_nt: TGTGCCAGAAGCGTCGGCCCAGGGTGGCACTCTGGGGCCAACGTCCTGACTTTC
j_call: TRBJ2-7; clone_size: -; v_call: TRBV12-3/TRBV12-4; d_call: -; cdr3_aa: CASSTTEADEQYF; cdr3_nt: TGTGCCAGCAGTACCACAGAAGCTGACGAGCAGTACTTC
j_call: TRBJ1-2; clone_size: many; v_call: TRBV28; d_call: TRBD1; cdr3_aa: CASSPGQGWGYTF; cdr3_nt: TGTGCCAGCAGTCCGGGACAGGGGTGGGGCTACACCTTC
j_call: TRBJ1-2; clone_size: few; v_call: TRBV4-3; d_call: -; cdr3_aa: CASSQTLNQMNRDYGYTF; cdr3_nt: TGCGCCAGCAGCCAAACTTTGAACCAAATGAACAGGGACTATGGCTACACCTTC
j_call: TRBJ1-5; clone_size: few; v_call: TRBV28; d_call: -; cdr3_aa: CASSLFLVRARGQPQHF; cdr3_nt: TGTGCCAGCAGTTTATTTCTGGTTCGGGCGCGAGGACAGCCCCAGCATTTT
j_call: TRBJ2-3; clone_size: -; v_call: TRBV4-3; d_call: -; cdr3_aa: CASSQTRLGGDTQYF; cdr3_nt: TGCGCCAGCAGCCAGACGCGGTTGGGGGGAGATACGCAGTATTTT
j_call: TRBJ1-2; clone_size: many; v_call: TRBV28; d_call: TRBD1; cdr3_aa: CASSFRGLWDGYTF; cdr3_nt: TGTGCCAGCAGTTTCAGGGGGCTCTGGGATGGCTACACCTTC
j_call: TRBJ2-7; clone_size: few; v_call: TRBV30; d_call: -; cdr3_aa: CALRGTAKIAYEQYF; cdr3_nt: TGTGCCCTCCGCGGGACGGCCAAAATCGCCTACGAGCAGTACTTC
j_call: TRBJ2-3; clone_size: many; v_call: TRBV20-1; d_call: TRBD2; cdr3_aa: CSATRAGGGTDTQYF; cdr3_nt: TGCAGTGCTACGAGAGCGGGGGGGGGCACAGATACGCAGTATTTT
j_call: TRBJ1-1; clone_size: few; v_call: TRBV7-3; d_call: -; cdr3_aa: CASASQGDTEAFF; cdr3_nt: TGTGCCAGCGCGAGTCAGGGTGACACTGAAGCTTTCTTT
j_call: TRBJ2-3; clone_size: few; v_call: TRBV7-6; d_call: -; cdr3_aa: CASSIGQMSTDTQYF; cdr3_nt: TGTGCCAGCAGCATAGGACAGATGAGCACAGATACGCAGTATTTT
j_call: TRBJ2-7; clone_size: -; v_call: TRBV20-1; d_call: TRBD1; cdr3_aa: CSAIPGTGDWYEQYF; cdr3_nt: TGCAGTGCTATCCCCGGGACAGGGGATTGGTACGAGCAGTACTTC
j_call: TRBJ2-5; clone_size: many; v_call: TRBV5-1; d_call: -; cdr3_aa: CASSLGTAQETQYF; cdr3_nt: TGCGCCAGCAGCTTGGGGACTGCCCAAGAGACCCAGTACTTC
j_call: TRBJ2-7; clone_size: -; v_call: TRBV2; d_call: -; cdr3_aa: CASSESPAYEQYF; cdr3_nt: TGTGCCAGCAGTGAAAGCCCGGCCTACGAGCAGTACTTC
j_call: TRBJ2-1; clone_size: -; v_call: TRBV7-9; d_call: TRBD2; cdr3_aa: CASSLDGLDNNEQFF; cdr3_nt: TGTGCCAGCAGCTTAGATGGACTAGACAACAATGAGCAGTTCTTC
j_call: TRBJ1-2; clone_size: -; v_call: TRBV6-6; d_call: -; cdr3_aa: CATSRPQNSNYGYTF; cdr3_nt: TGTGCCACCTCAAGACCCCAGAATTCTAACTATGGCTACACCTTC
j_call: TRBJ2-5; clone_size: many; v_call: TRBV5-1; d_call: TRBD2; cdr3_aa: CASSPNGLASQYF; cdr3_nt: TGCGCCAGCAGCCCCAACGGACTAGCCTCCCAGTACTTC
j_call: TRBJ1-1; clone_size: -; v_call: TRBV12-3/TRBV12-4; d_call: -; cdr3_aa: CASSYSPGGAFF; cdr3_nt: TGTGCCAGCAGTTACAGTCCTGGAGGAGCTTTCTTT
j_call: TRBJ2-3; clone_size: -; v_call: TRBV6-6; d_call: TRBD2; cdr3_aa: CASSRIAGVTDTQYF; cdr3_nt: TGTGCCAGCAGTCGAATAGCGGGGGTCACAGATACGCAGTATTTT
j_call: TRBJ1-5; clone_size: -; v_call: TRBV19; d_call: TRBD1; cdr3_aa: CASSDGTASNQPQHF; cdr3_nt: TGTGCCAGTAGTGATGGGACAGCTAGCAATCAGCCCCAGCATTTT
j_call: TRBJ1-5; clone_size: -; v_call: TRBV28; d_call: -; cdr3_aa: CASSLPGNGNQPQHF; cdr3_nt: TGTGCCAGCAGTTTGCCGGGGAACGGCAATCAGCCCCAGCATTTT
j_call: TRBJ1-5; clone_size: -; v_call: TRBV21-1; d_call: -; cdr3_aa: CASSKRWGSQPQHF; cdr3_nt: TGTGCCAGCAGCAAAAGATGGGGCAGTCAGCCCCAGCATTTT
j_call: TRBJ1-6; clone_size: -; v_call: TRBV7-6; d_call: -; cdr3_aa: CASSSGVYNSPLHF; cdr3_nt: TGTGCCAGCAGCTCCGGGGTCTATAATTCACCCCTCCACTTT
j_call: TRBJ1-5; clone_size: few; v_call: TRBV19; d_call: -; cdr3_aa: CASKREGVAPQHF; cdr3_nt: TGTGCCAGTAAAAGGGAAGGGGTAGCGCCCCAGCATTTT